Below, 5 T cell receptor beta chains from the same sample are listed, as sequenced in a study. TCRdb passed the RT-PCR reads through MiXCR, listing each CDR3 protein once. The table has fewer than 800,000 distinct CDR3 sequences, approximately 15% seen once; the top ten hold just over 3.5%. Sequencing input: memory CD4+ T cells from blood. These receptors were obtained from a female donor in good health, serving as a healthy control.

The rearrangement links TRBV12-3 or TRBV12-4 to TRBJ1-5, with D possibly matching TRBD1 (6 bases). V lost 8 bases to trimming and J lost 3 bases, with 17 bases between them. The CDR3 length is 15 residues. The CDR3 sequence: CASGINTGINQPQHF. Here the CDR3 DNA reads TGTGCCAGCGGTATTAACACAGGGATCAATCAGCCCCAGCATTTT.

The V and J genes are TRBV20-1 and TRBJ1-2; D ambiguous. With 5 bases removed from V and 5 bases from J, the gap between germline ends came to 18 bases. The CDR3 sequence is 14 residues long. Germline V lookup: CDR1 DFQATT, CDR2 SNEGSKA (reference sequence). The CDR3 spells CSAAQGMEFYGYTF. In DNA, the CDR3 is TGCAGTGCTGCTCAAGGGATGGAGTTTTATGGCTACACCTTC.

A few counts support this clonotype. In DNA form, the CDR3 reads TGTGCCAGCTCCCTCCTGGGACAAACCGGAGAGACCCAGTACTTC. Translated, it gives CASSLLGQTGETQYF. The rearrangement links TRBV18 to TRBJ2-5; possible D gene TRBD1, 6 bases. Trimming took 6 bases from V and 4 from J, leaving 18 bases between them. This CDR3 contains 15 residues. Germline V lookup: CDR1 KGHSH, CDR2 LQKENI.

There are a few counts of this clonotype. The V gene is TRBV5-1, the J gene TRBJ1-3; D is unresolved. Germline values: CDR1 SGHRS, CDR2 YFSETQ. V lost 3 bases to trimming and J lost 0 bases, with 10 bases between them. The CDR3 loop spans 15 amino acids. The CDR3 DNA reads TGCGCCAGCAGCTCTACCTCATACTCTGGAAACACCATATATTTT. This sequence encodes CASSSTSYSGNTIYF.

This clonotype was counted only a few times. This chain links TRBV20-1 with TRBJ1-2, with 7 bases matching TRBD1. The V gene end was trimmed by 2 bases and the J gene end by 8 bases; junction bases not matched to a gene: 11. This CDR3 comprises 14 residues. Germline CDR1 and CDR2: DFQATT and SNEGSKA (reference sequence). CDR3 in DNA: TGCAGTGCTAGATCCAGGGGGGAGCAGAACGGCTACACCTTC. It translates to CSARSRGEQNGYTF.